This TCR beta chain was sequenced for a study of shared clonotypes between healthy human individuals. Study-wide results and caveats: Non-shared clonotypes showed lower generation probabilities than clonotypes common to all four donors.

CDR3 size: 14 residues. Trimming removed 6 bases at V and 6 bases at J, with 16 bases between. Germline V lookup: CDR1 SGDLS, CDR2 YYNGEE. As regards this clone: Its antigen is not identified.

Tens of thousands of T cell genomes (roughly 0.2 ug DNA) went into each sorted-subset replicate. Sequencing was performed with immunoSEQ multiplex PCR; in TCRdb, only in-frame clones are kept and a portion is missing. In the table there are around 2.5 million clones, approximately 93% of which are singletons. The material sequenced was naive CD4+ T cells from PBMCs. The sample's subset: CD45RA+ positively selected. This TCR derives from a man aged 18 to 30 in good health. Some clones in this sample may be carry-over from other donors' samples. This chain links TRBV9 with TRBJ2-1; D is perhaps TRBD1 (6 bases). This chain's CDR3 is CASTEQTGRNEQFF. CDR3 DNA: TGTGCCAGCACTGAACAAACAGGGCGCAATGAGCAGTTCTTC. The variable domain in full, completed from reference TRBV9 and TRBJ2-1, reads DSGVTQTPKHLITATGQRVTLRCSPRSGDLSVYWYQQSLDQGLQFLIQYYNGEERAKGNILERFSAQQFPDLHSELNLSSLELGDSALYFCASTEQTGRNEQFFGPGTRLTVL.